The clone carrying this T cell receptor beta chain was seen once. This entry comes from a study of blood T cell repertoires in COVID-19. Study information: Sites in the United States, Italy and Spain provided acute and convalescent COVID-19 samples. From T cells, B-cell-depleted T cells, or PBMCs came the material, which was cDNA or gDNA.

In the authors' methods: Quantification of nucleated cells was approximated via reference gene primer amplification. Data came from immunoSEQ multiplex PCR; TCRdb stores just in-frame clones and leaves some out. V, J and clone size are those of that table, while D and trimming were read from the DNA. The sample has fewer than 200,000 clones, around 80% seen once. The sample consisted of peripheral blood. The TCR originated in a woman of 80 years or more with active or convalescent COVID-19.

CDR3 residues: CAIGRQDSTEAFF. CDR3 in DNA: TGTGCCATCGGCCGACAGGATAGCACTGAAGCTTTCTTT. The rearrangement links TRBV10-3 to TRBJ1-1, with D possibly TRBD1 on 6 matching bases. CDR1 is ENHRY, CDR2 SYGVKD, per germline. The CDR3 covers 13 residues. Trimming removed 8 bases at V and 4 bases at J, with 14 bases between.